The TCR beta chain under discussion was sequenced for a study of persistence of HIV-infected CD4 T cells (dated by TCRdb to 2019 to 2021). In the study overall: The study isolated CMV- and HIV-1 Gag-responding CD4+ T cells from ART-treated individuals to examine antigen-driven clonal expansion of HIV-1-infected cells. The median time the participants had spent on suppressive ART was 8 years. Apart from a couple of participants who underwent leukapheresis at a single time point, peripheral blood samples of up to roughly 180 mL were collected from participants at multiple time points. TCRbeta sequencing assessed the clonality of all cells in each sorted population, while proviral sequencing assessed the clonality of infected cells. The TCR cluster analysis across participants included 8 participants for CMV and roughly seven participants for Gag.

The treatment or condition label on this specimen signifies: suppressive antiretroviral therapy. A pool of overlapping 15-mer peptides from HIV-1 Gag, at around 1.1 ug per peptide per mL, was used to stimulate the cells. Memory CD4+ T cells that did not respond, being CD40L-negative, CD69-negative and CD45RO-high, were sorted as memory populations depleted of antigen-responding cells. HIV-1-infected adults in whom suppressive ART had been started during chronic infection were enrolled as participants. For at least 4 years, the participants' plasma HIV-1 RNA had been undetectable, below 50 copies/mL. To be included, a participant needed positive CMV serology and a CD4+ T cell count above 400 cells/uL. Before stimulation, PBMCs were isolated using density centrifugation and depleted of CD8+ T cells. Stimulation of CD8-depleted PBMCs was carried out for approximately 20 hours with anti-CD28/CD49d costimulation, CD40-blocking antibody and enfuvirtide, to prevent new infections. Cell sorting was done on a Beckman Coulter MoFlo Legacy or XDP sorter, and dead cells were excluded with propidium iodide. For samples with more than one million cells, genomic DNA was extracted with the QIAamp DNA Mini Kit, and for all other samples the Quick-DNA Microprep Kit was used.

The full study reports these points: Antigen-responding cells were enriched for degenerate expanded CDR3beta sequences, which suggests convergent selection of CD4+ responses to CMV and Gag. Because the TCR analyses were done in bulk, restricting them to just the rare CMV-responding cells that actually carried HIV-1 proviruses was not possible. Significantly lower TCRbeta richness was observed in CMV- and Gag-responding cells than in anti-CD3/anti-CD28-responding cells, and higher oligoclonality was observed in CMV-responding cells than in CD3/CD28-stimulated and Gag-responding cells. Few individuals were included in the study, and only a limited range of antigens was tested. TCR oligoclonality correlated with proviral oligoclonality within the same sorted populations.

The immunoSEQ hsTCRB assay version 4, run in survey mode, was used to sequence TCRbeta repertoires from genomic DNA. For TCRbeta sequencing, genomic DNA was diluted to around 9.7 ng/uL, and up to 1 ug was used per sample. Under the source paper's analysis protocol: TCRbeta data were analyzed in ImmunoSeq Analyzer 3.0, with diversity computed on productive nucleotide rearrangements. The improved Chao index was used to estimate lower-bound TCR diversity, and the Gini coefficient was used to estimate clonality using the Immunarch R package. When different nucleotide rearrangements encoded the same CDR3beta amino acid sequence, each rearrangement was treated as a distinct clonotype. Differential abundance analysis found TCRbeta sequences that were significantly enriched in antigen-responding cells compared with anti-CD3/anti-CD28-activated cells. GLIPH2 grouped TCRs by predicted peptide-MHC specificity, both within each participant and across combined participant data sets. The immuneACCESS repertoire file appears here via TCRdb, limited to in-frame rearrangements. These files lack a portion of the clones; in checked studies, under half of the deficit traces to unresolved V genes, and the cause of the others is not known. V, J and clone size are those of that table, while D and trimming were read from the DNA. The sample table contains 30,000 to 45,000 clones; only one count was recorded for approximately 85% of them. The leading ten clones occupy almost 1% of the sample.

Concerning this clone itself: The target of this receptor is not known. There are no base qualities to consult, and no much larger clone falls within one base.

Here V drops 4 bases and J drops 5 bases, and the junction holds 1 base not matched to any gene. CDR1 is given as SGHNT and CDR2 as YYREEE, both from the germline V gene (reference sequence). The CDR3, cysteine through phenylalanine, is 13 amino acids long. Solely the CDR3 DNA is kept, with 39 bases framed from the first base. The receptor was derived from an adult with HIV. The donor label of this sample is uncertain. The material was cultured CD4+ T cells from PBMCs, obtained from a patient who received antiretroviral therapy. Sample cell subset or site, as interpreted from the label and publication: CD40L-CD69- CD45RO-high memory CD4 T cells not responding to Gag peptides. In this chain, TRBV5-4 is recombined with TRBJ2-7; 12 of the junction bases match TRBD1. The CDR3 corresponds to CASSRDRGHEQYF. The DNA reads TGTGCCAGCAGCCGGGACAGGGGGCACGAGCAGTACTTC.